This TCR beta chain was recorded in a study of OX40 agonist ivuxolimab in advanced cancers. Study findings and constraints: In a subset of nonresponders, normalized T-cell clonal expansion was also low.

After removal of 4 bases from V and 6 bases from J, the junction contained 11 bases not matched to a gene. This CDR3 comprises 15 residues. Looked up from germline, CDR1 is SGHAT and CDR2 is FQNNGV. Concerning this clone itself: Its antigen is as yet unknown.

This table comes from immunoSEQ multiplex PCR, and its TCRdb copy is limited to in-frame clones, with some not included. The sample consists of around 26,000 clones, about four fifths of them appearing once. Patients who had autoimmune disease history or got systemic immunosuppression were left out. Here the sequenced sample was CD4+ or CD8+ T cells sorted from blood, taken in a trial of the OX40 agonist ivuxolimab. The sequence was obtained from an adult with an advanced solid tumor such as melanoma, head and neck, liver or kidney cancer. The rearrangement links TRBV11-2 to TRBJ1-1; TRBD1 agrees at 7 bases. CDR3 protein: CASSSGTVFFAEAFF. The CDR3 DNA reads as TGTGCCAGCAGCTCTGGGACAGTTTTTTTCGCTGAAGCTTTCTTT.